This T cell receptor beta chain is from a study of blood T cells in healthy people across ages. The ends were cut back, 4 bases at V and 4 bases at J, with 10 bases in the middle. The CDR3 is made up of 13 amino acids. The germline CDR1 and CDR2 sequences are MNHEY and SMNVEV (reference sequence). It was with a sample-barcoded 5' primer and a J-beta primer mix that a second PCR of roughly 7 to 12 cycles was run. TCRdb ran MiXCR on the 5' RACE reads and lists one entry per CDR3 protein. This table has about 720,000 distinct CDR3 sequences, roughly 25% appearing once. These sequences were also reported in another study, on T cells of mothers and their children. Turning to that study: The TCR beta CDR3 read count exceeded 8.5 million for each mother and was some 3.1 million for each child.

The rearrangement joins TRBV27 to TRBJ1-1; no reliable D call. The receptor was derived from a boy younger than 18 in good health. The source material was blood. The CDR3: CASSSIPSTEAFF. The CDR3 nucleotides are TGTGCCAGCAGTTCAATCCCTAGCACTGAAGCTTTCTTT.